This T cell receptor (beta chain) was recovered during a study of T cell repertoires in cytomegalovirus infection. Study as a whole: From public TCR beta signatures came an indication of both CMV infection and matching HLA type.

This clonotype was counted a few times. Per germline, CDR1 ENHRY and CDR2 SYGVKD. V dropped 3 bases and J dropped 5 bases, with 17 bases sitting between them. The CDR3 length is 16 residues. TCRdb passed the reads through MiXCR, listing each CDR3 protein once. The repertoire holds about 740,000 distinct CDR3 sequences, roughly 36% seen once, with around 3% in the top ten. This clonotype originated in a human donor in good health (CMV status not recorded). Some clones in this sample may be carry-over from other donors' samples. The chain links TRBV10-3 to TRBJ2-1; D tentatively reads TRBD1 or TRBD2 (5 bases each). Sequenced sample: PBMCs. The CDR3 reads CAISDSSGTANNEQFF. CDR3 sequence (DNA): TGTGCCATCAGTGACTCCTCCGGGACCGCGAACAATGAGCAGTTCTTC.